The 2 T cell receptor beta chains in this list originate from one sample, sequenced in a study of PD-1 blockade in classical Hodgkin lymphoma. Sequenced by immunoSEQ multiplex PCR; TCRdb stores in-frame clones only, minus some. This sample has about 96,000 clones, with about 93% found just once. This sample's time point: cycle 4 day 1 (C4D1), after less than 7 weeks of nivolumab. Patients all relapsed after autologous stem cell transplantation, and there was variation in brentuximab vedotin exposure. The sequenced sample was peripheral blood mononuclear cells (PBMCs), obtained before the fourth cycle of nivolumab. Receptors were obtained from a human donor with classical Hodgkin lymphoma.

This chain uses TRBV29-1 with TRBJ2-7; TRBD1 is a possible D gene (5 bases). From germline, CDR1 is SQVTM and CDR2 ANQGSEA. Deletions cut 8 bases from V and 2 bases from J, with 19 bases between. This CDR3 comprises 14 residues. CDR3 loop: CSLIWTNNTYEQYF. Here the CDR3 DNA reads TGCAGCCTGATTTGGACAAACAATACCTACGAGCAGTACTTC.

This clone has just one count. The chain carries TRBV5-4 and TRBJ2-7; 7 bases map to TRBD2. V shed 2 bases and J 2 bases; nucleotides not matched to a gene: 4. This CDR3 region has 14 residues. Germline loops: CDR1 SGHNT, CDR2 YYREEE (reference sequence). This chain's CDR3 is CASSFYGRPYEQYF. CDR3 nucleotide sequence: TGTGCCAGCAGCTTTTACGGGAGGCCCTACGAGCAGTACTTC.